This record covers a single T cell receptor beta chain. Which antigen it targets is not known. No much larger clone is present one base from it, and per-base qualities are unavailable. This entry comes from a study of Ad26.COV2.S vaccination and SARS-CoV-2 variants (dated by TCRdb to about 2021). Notes on the research overall: Donors in the vaccine arm were drawn from COV1001, a multicentre, randomized, double-blind, placebo-controlled phase I-IIa trial testing Ad26.COV2.S in healthy adults. Ad26.COV2.S was given intramuscularly at 5x10^10 or 1x10^11 viral particles, as a single shot or as two shots 56 days apart. Throughout the experiments and outcome assessment, investigators stayed blinded to trial group allocation. Sequencing of the TCRbeta repertoire served to evaluate the specificity and breadth of SARS-CoV-2-reactive T cell receptors following Ad26.COV2.S vaccination. Participants in the trial were split at random into five groups of five each, receiving low-dose or high-dose Ad26.COV2.S once or twice, or else placebo on both occasions. The TCR-sequenced set comprised approximately 32 samples: some 19 Ad26.COV2.S vaccine recipients, 5 placebo recipients and 8 SARS-CoV-2 convalescent individuals.

Sequences WSHSY (CDR1) and SAAADI (CDR2) are obtained from the germline V gene. The CDR3 has 14 amino acids, counting the end cysteine and phenylalanine. Kept here is only the CDR3 DNA, which spans 42 bases and is read in frame from base 1. V loses 3 bases, J loses 3 bases, and the germline ends lie 9 bases apart. The meaning of the sample's treatment or condition label: 19 received Ad26.COV2.S at low or high dose, single or two shots; roughly 5 received placebo; per-sample allocation not given. Repertoires of vaccine and placebo recipients were sequenced from samples taken on day 63 after the first injection. Cohort 1b enrolled about two dozen adults aged 18-55 years at a single site in Boston, USA, between 29 July and 7 August 2020. As a vaccine, Ad26.COV2.S was a replication-incompetent adenovirus type 26 vector that expressed a prefusion-stabilized SARS-CoV-2 spike protein derived from the original Wuhan strain.

Study-wide conclusions, independent of this receptor: After vaccination, spike-specific CD8+ and CD4+ T cell responses were reported to show substantial breadth. The authors noted that the TCR breadth and depth analyses may have underestimated total T cell responses. Vaccine and placebo recipients had similar non-spike TCR breadth, a finding consistent with the vaccine containing only spike. Ad26.COV2.S recipients had higher spike-specific TCR breadth than placebo recipients (P = 0.0014). Comparing responses between vaccine doses or regimens was not something the study was powered to do.

The immunoSEQ Assay was used to sequence TCRbeta CDR3 regions. After extraction, genomic DNA underwent amplification by bias-controlled multiplex PCR, followed by high-throughput sequencing. On the authors' methods: To quantify the absolute abundance of each unique TCRbeta CDR3 region, sequences were collapsed and filtered. Usable DNA was measured by amplifying reference genes present in all nucleated cells, and TCRbeta template counts were normalized to that usable DNA to estimate T cell fraction. Repertoire TCRs were annotated as SARS-CoV-2-specific when V gene, CDR3 amino acid sequence and J gene were exactly matched to a known reactive TCR set. The reference SARS-CoV-2 TCR set came from MIRA and was filtered for enrichment in COVID-19-positive ImmuneCODE repertoires, removing public or cross-reactive TCRs. Using the MIRA antigens, annotated TCRs were further analysed by specific ORF or by position within an ORF. Depth was the summed frequency of annotated unique rearrangements, while breadth was defined as annotated unique rearrangements over total unique productive rearrangements. Two-sided Wilcoxon rank-sum tests were used to compare TCR breadth between groups. The table was pulled from immuneACCESS by TCRdb, which kept in-frame rearrangements only. Such tables lose some clones; where checked, under half of the loss comes from unresolved V genes, and the rest has no known cause. The V and J calls and clone size were taken over from that table, and D and trimming were inferred from the DNA. The sample contains about 680,000 clones, roughly 90% of them found a single time. The top ten constitute approximately 1.5% of the sample.

The specimen was peripheral blood, collected in a trial of Ad26.COV2.S vaccine versus placebo. The chain was built from TRBV10-2 and TRBJ2-4, with no confidently assigned D gene. The clonotype was recovered from a person between 18 and 59 years old who received the Ad26.COV2.S COVID-19 vaccine or a placebo. The DNA is TGCGCCAGCAGTGAACAGTCTGTCAAAAACATTCAGTACTTC. Its translation is CASSEQSVKNIQYF.